The rows below give T cell receptor beta chains drawn from one sample of a study of blood T cell repertoires in COVID-19. TCRdb keeps only in-frame clones here, not all; method: immunoSEQ multiplex PCR. The sample includes 95,000 to 150,000 clones, around 81% seen only once; the top ten take 3.8%. Input material: peripheral blood. These receptors all come from a woman in her forties or fifties with acute or convalescent COVID-19. Both conserved end residues are part of each CDR3. D genes are given only for firm matches. Size is omitted from some rows. Given values are once, few, many or a class for expanded clones.

j_gene: TRBJ2-1
abundance: .
len: 16
d_gene: TRBD1
v_gene: TRBV29-1
CDR3aa: CSMIYRTGGLWNEQFF
CDR3nt: TGCAGCATGATCTACCGGACAGGGGGTCTCTGGAATGAGCAGTTCTTC

j_gene: TRBJ1-6
abundance: few
len: 15
d_gene: TRBD1
v_gene: TRBV30
CDR3aa: CAWNRGTANNSPLHF
CDR3nt: TGTGCCTGGAATCGAGGGACAGCGAATAATTCACCCCTCCACTTT

j_gene: TRBJ1-6
abundance: .
len: 12
d_gene: .
v_gene: TRBV19
CDR3aa: CASSYQNSPLHF
CDR3nt: TGTGCCAGTAGTTACCAGAATTCACCCCTCCACTTT

j_gene: TRBJ2-7
abundance: .
len: 12
d_gene: .
v_gene: TRBV6-5
CDR3aa: CASNMKPREQYF
CDR3nt: TGTGCCAGCAACATGAAACCGCGGGAGCAGTACTTC

j_gene: TRBJ1-1
abundance: few
len: 16
d_gene: TRBD1
v_gene: TRBV10-3
CDR3aa: CAISERQGGTNTEAFF
CDR3nt: TGTGCCATCAGTGAGCGACAGGGAGGAACGAACACTGAAGCTTTCTTT

j_gene: TRBJ2-3
abundance: .
len: 12
d_gene: TRBD2
v_gene: TRBV29-1
CDR3aa: CSVRLAGDTQYF
CDR3nt: TGCAGCGTTCGGCTAGCGGGAGATACGCAGTATTTT

j_gene: TRBJ2-7
abundance: .
len: 14
d_gene: TRBD2
v_gene: TRBV7-2
CDR3aa: CASSRDYLSYEQYF
CDR3nt: TGTGCCAGCAGCCGGGACTACCTCTCCTACGAGCAGTACTTC

j_gene: TRBJ2-2
abundance: .
len: 12
d_gene: .
v_gene: TRBV2
CDR3aa: CASRLSTGELFF
CDR3nt: TGTGCCAGCAGGCTAAGCACCGGGGAGCTGTTTTTT

j_gene: TRBJ2-1
abundance: .
len: 16
d_gene: .
v_gene: TRBV15
CDR3aa: CATSRESPSSYNEQFF
CDR3nt: TGTGCCACCAGCAGGGAGAGTCCTAGCTCCTACAATGAGCAGTTCTTC

j_gene: TRBJ1-1
abundance: .
len: 14
d_gene: TRBD1
v_gene: TRBV18
CDR3aa: CASSPDRANTEAFF
CDR3nt: TGTGCCAGCTCACCCGACAGGGCGAACACTGAAGCTTTCTTT

j_gene: TRBJ2-7
abundance: .
len: 12
d_gene: TRBD2
v_gene: TRBV9
CDR3aa: CASGVAGDEQYF
CDR3nt: TGTGCCAGCGGGGTAGCGGGAGACGAGCAGTACTTC

j_gene: TRBJ2-1
abundance: .
len: 16
d_gene: TRBD2
v_gene: TRBV19
CDR3aa: CASSIVAAGGYNEQFF
CDR3nt: TGTGCCAGTAGTATAGTTGCGGCGGGGGGATACAATGAGCAGTTCTTC

j_gene: TRBJ2-5
abundance: few
len: 12
d_gene: .
v_gene: TRBV30
CDR3aa: CAWSVTERAQYF
CDR3nt: TGTGCCTGGAGTGTAACCGAGCGGGCCCAGTACTTC

j_gene: TRBJ1-1
abundance: .
len: 15
d_gene: .
v_gene: TRBV7-7
CDR3aa: CASSPPGTLNTEAFF
CDR3nt: TGTGCTAGCAGCCCCCCCGGGACATTAAACACTGAAGCTTTCTTT

j_gene: TRBJ1-4
abundance: .
len: 12
d_gene: TRBD1
v_gene: TRBV30
CDR3aa: CAWGTENEKLFF
CDR3nt: TGTGCCTGGGGGACAGAAAATGAAAAACTGTTTTTT

j_gene: TRBJ2-4
abundance: .
len: 13
d_gene: TRBD2
v_gene: TRBV6-1
CDR3aa: CASKLAGVNIQYF
CDR3nt: TGTGCCAGCAAGTTGGCGGGAGTAAACATTCAGTACTTC

j_gene: TRBJ2-7
abundance: .
len: 13
d_gene: TRBD2
v_gene: TRBV6-5
CDR3aa: CASSPGLAIEQYF
CDR3nt: TGTGCCAGCAGTCCGGGACTAGCTATCGAGCAGTACTTC

j_gene: TRBJ1-2
abundance: .
len: 17
d_gene: .
v_gene: TRBV4-1
CDR3aa: CASSQETGQTVNYGYTF
CDR3nt: TGCGCCAGCAGCCAAGAAACAGGACAGACAGTTAACTATGGCTACACCTTC

j_gene: TRBJ2-5
abundance: .
len: 14
d_gene: .
v_gene: TRBV5-1
CDR3aa: CASSLGQGLETQYF
CDR3nt: TGCGCCAGCAGCTTGGGGCAGGGACTAGAGACCCAGTACTTC

j_gene: TRBJ1-2
abundance: .
len: 11
d_gene: TRBD1
v_gene: TRBV29-1
CDR3aa: CSATDREDDTF
CDR3nt: TGCAGCGCCACGGACAGGGAAGATGACACCTTC

j_gene: TRBJ2-1
abundance: .
len: 15
d_gene: .
v_gene: TRBV9
CDR3aa: CASSADGNSYNEQFF
CDR3nt: TGTGCCAGCAGCGCGGACGGGAACTCCTACAATGAGCAGTTCTTC

j_gene: TRBJ1-6
abundance: .
len: 13
d_gene: .
v_gene: TRBV4-2
CDR3aa: CASSQEEGSPLHF
CDR3nt: TGTGCCAGCAGCCAAGAAGAGGGTTCACCCCTCCACTTT

j_gene: TRBJ2-1
abundance: .
len: 13
d_gene: .
v_gene: TRBV7-9
CDR3aa: CASSLAAHGEQFF
CDR3nt: TGTGCCAGCAGCTTAGCGGCCCACGGGGAGCAGTTCTTC

j_gene: TRBJ1-2
abundance: .
len: 14
d_gene: TRBD1
v_gene: TRBV6-2/TRBV6-3
CDR3aa: CASSSGQGANGYTF
CDR3nt: TGTGCCAGCAGCTCCGGACAGGGGGCTAATGGCTACACCTTC

j_gene: TRBJ1-6
abundance: .
len: 14
d_gene: .
v_gene: TRBV7-2
CDR3aa: CASSSGRGFSPLHF
CDR3nt: TGTGCCAGCAGCTCAGGACGGGGGTTTTCACCCCTCCACTTT

j_gene: TRBJ1-2
abundance: .
len: 14
d_gene: TRBD1
v_gene: TRBV2
CDR3aa: CASPGTGGIYGYTF
CDR3nt: TGTGCCAGCCCCGGGACAGGGGGCATCTATGGCTACACCTTC

j_gene: TRBJ2-1
abundance: .
len: 16
d_gene: .
v_gene: TRBV6-2/TRBV6-3
CDR3aa: CASSYSGGGSYNEQFF
CDR3nt: TGTGCCAGCAGTTACTCGGGGGGGGGCTCTTACAATGAGCAGTTCTTC

j_gene: TRBJ2-7
abundance: .
len: 12
d_gene: TRBD1
v_gene: TRBV28
CDR3aa: CASTSGGREQYF
CDR3nt: TGTGCCAGCACCTCAGGGGGCAGGGAGCAGTACTTC

j_gene: TRBJ2-6
abundance: .
len: 15
d_gene: .
v_gene: TRBV6-5
CDR3aa: CASSYGGSGANVLTF
CDR3nt: TGTGCCAGCAGTTACGGCGGCTCTGGGGCCAACGTCCTGACTTTC

j_gene: TRBJ1-1
abundance: .
len: 14
d_gene: .
v_gene: TRBV10-3
CDR3aa: CAISFGPPGTEAFF
CDR3nt: TGTGCCATCAGTTTCGGCCCTCCGGGCACTGAAGCTTTCTTT

j_gene: TRBJ2-2
abundance: .
len: 16
d_gene: TRBD2
v_gene: TRBV27
CDR3aa: CASSYSSSGRAGELFF
CDR3nt: TGTGCCAGCAGCTACTCCTCTAGCGGGAGAGCCGGGGAGCTGTTTTTT

j_gene: TRBJ2-1
abundance: .
len: 15
d_gene: TRBD2
v_gene: TRBV6-5
CDR3aa: CATVQFRGGFNEQFF
CDR3nt: TGTGCCACCGTTCAATTTCGGGGGGGCTTCAATGAGCAGTTCTTC

j_gene: TRBJ1-1
abundance: .
len: 13
d_gene: .
v_gene: TRBV6-5
CDR3aa: CASSYIMNTEAFF
CDR3nt: TGTGCCAGCAGTTACATAATGAACACTGAAGCTTTCTTT

j_gene: TRBJ2-1
abundance: few
len: 16
d_gene: TRBD2
v_gene: TRBV29-1
CDR3aa: CSVLSVPGRAHNEQFF
CDR3nt: TGCAGCGTTTTAAGCGTCCCCGGGAGGGCCCACAATGAGCAGTTCTTC

j_gene: TRBJ2-7
abundance: .
len: 15
d_gene: TRBD1
v_gene: TRBV5-5
CDR3aa: CASRSPGTASYEQYF
CDR3nt: TGTGCCAGCCGCTCCCCCGGGACAGCCTCCTACGAGCAGTACTTC

j_gene: TRBJ2-2
abundance: .
len: 16
d_gene: TRBD2
v_gene: TRBV5-1
CDR3aa: CASRAGTSGNTGELFF
CDR3nt: TGCGCCAGCAGGGCCGGGACTAGCGGGAACACCGGGGAGCTGTTTTTT

j_gene: TRBJ2-7
abundance: few
len: 15
d_gene: TRBD2
v_gene: TRBV27
CDR3aa: CASSLVGGGPYEQYF
CDR3nt: TGTGCCAGCAGTTTGGTGGGCGGGGGGCCGTACGAGCAGTACTTC

j_gene: TRBJ1-3
abundance: .
len: 15
d_gene: TRBD1
v_gene: TRBV7-9
CDR3aa: CASSLRQGFGNTIYF
CDR3nt: TGTGCCAGCAGCTTACGACAGGGTTTTGGAAACACCATATATTTT

j_gene: TRBJ2-7
abundance: .
len: 13
d_gene: .
v_gene: TRBV9
CDR3aa: CASSVVPNYEQYF
CDR3nt: TGTGCCAGCAGCGTAGTTCCTAATTACGAGCAGTACTTC

j_gene: TRBJ2-1
abundance: once
len: 16
d_gene: TRBD2
v_gene: TRBV7-9
CDR3aa: CASSLPTSGAYNEQFF
CDR3nt: TGTGCCAGCAGCTTACCGACTAGCGGGGCCTACAATGAGCAGTTCTTC

j_gene: TRBJ1-1
abundance: few
len: 14
d_gene: .
v_gene: TRBV6-5
CDR3aa: CASTAGAGGTEAFF
CDR3nt: TGTGCCAGCACCGCCGGGGCCGGGGGCACTGAAGCTTTCTTT

j_gene: TRBJ1-4
abundance: .
len: 13
d_gene: .
v_gene: TRBV2
CDR3aa: CASKRQANEKLFF
CDR3nt: TGTGCCAGCAAACGGCAGGCAAATGAAAAACTGTTTTTT

j_gene: TRBJ1-1
abundance: .
len: 14
d_gene: .
v_gene: TRBV30
CDR3aa: CAWRNGVRNTEAFF
CDR3nt: TGTGCCTGGAGAAATGGTGTCAGGAACACTGAAGCTTTCTTT

j_gene: TRBJ2-7
abundance: .
len: 17
d_gene: .
v_gene: TRBV4-1
CDR3aa: CASSPFSSAAYSYEQYF
CDR3nt: TGCGCCAGCAGCCCCTTTAGTAGTGCGGCTTATTCCTACGAGCAGTACTTC